A selection of T cell receptor beta chains follows, all from one sample in a study of neurological immune-mediated disorders. TCRdb reprocessed the 5' RACE reads via MiXCR and lists one record per CDR3 protein. The sample has under 130,000 distinct CDR3 sequences, under 14% seen once. The specimen sequenced was PBMCs. The receptors originated from a female donor with HTLV-1-associated myelopathy (HAM/TSP). The CDR3 runs from the conserved cysteine through the conserved F or W. D genes are given only for firm matches.

D gene	V gene	J gene	CDR3 protein
TRBD1	TRBV5-6	TRBJ2-1	CASTDRGHPSYNEQFF
TRBD2	TRBV3-1	TRBJ2-7	CASSLAGGGSYEQYF
.	TRBV5-1	TRBJ2-3	CASSRTGTDTQYF
TRBD2	TRBV5-1	TRBJ2-1	CASSTGLDHEQFF
.	TRBV20-1	TRBJ1-2	CSARISLGYGYTF
.	TRBV11-2	TRBJ1-3	CASSSLRDGNTIYF
.	TRBV5-1	TRBJ1-1	CASSPAGEGAFF
.	TRBV24-1	TRBJ2-3	CATSFGGSDTQYF
.	TRBV5-5	TRBJ2-1	CASSLLSANNEQFF
TRBD2	TRBV7-8	TRBJ2-7	CASSPGEGEQYF
.	TRBV5-1	TRBJ2-3	CASSLVGGGTDTQYF
.	TRBV5-1	TRBJ2-2	CASSLMGGTGELFF
.	TRBV27	TRBJ2-2	CASSLSYVTGELFF
.	TRBV10-3	TRBJ2-2	CAISESGYPTNTGELFF
.	TRBV28	TRBJ2-5	CASSLMAARFSETQYF
.	TRBV12-3/TRBV12-4	TRBJ2-7	CASSFGSGVSYEQYF
TRBD1	TRBV5-1	TRBJ1-1	CASSRDRGGTEAFF
TRBD1	TRBV7-6	TRBJ1-1	CASRLTGVTEAFF
TRBD1	TRBV5-1	TRBJ2-3	CASSPPGTGGADTQYF
.	TRBV7-2	TRBJ1-1	CASARGINTDAFF
TRBD1	TRBV29-1	TRBJ1-2	CSYRTGAVSYTF
TRBD2	TRBV9	TRBJ2-1	CASSQSGDLSNKQFF
TRBD2	TRBV4-2	TRBJ2-3	CASSQDPGSGGADTQYF
.	TRBV18	TRBJ2-7	CASSPSRDGYEQYF
.	TRBV20-1	TRBJ2-1	CSASNAGTHEQFF
TRBD1	TRBV5-1	TRBJ2-7	CASSGNRGEQYF
TRBD1	TRBV5-5	TRBJ2-5	CASSLGGTGAQETQYF
TRBD1	TRBV29-1	TRBJ1-1	CSVLGTAHTEAFF
TRBD1	TRBV6-6	TRBJ2-5	CASRPQGQGAQETQYF
TRBD1	TRBV5-1	TRBJ2-2	CASTQGASFTGELFF
.	TRBV24-1	TRBJ2-2	CATSGTANTGELFF
TRBD1	TRBV20-1	TRBJ2-3	CSAQGQATDTQYF
TRBD1	TRBV6-5	TRBJ1-2	CASNMDRGGYGYTF
TRBD1	TRBV3-1	TRBJ2-7	CASSQDRKRTGDVSYEQYF
.	TRBV10-3	TRBJ2-5	CAISESQRLGETQYF
TRBD1	TRBV20-1	TRBJ2-3	CSALDRGTDTQYF
.	TRBV15	TRBJ2-7	CATSSLGRNEQYF
TRBD2	TRBV5-4	TRBJ2-3	CASSGPAGGPTDTQYF
TRBD2	TRBV12-3/TRBV12-4	TRBJ2-2	CASSSGGGAGELFF
.	TRBV7-2	TRBJ1-4	CASSLCRRGREKLFF
.	TRBV20-1	TRBJ2-1	CSASLGNEQFF
.	TRBV20-1	TRBJ1-2	CSARDLEGGHGYTF
TRBD2	TRBV20-1	TRBJ2-5	CSARDLGLAVRETQYF
.	TRBV7-8	TRBJ1-4	CASSQTNRGEKLFF
TRBD2	TRBV20-1	TRBJ2-1	CSAEAQRGSSYNEQFF
.	TRBV20-1	TRBJ2-2	CSTTRHNTGELFF
TRBD2	TRBV4-1	TRBJ2-3	CASSQELLAGSDTQYF
TRBD2	TRBV18	TRBJ2-3	CASSPMAAGPTNPDTQYF
.	TRBV5-1	TRBJ1-5	CASSLGVGQSSNQPQHF
.	TRBV7-2	TRBJ2-3	CASSLQGSDTQYF
.	TRBV20-1	TRBJ1-1	CSARAGNSNTEAFF
.	TRBV6-6	TRBJ2-5	CASSHPGPQETQYF
TRBD2	TRBV6-6	TRBJ2-2	CASSRTSGGAVSGELFF